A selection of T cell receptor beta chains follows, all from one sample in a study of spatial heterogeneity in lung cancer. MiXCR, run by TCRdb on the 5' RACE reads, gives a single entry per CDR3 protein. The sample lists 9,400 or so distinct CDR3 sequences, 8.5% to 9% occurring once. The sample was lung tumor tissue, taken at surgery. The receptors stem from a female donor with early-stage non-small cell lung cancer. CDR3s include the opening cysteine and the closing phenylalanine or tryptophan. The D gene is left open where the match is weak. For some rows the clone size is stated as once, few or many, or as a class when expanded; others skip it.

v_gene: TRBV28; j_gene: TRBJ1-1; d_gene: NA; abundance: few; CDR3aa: CASSPDWNTEAFF; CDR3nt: TGTGCCAGCAGCCCTGATTGGAACACTGAAGCTTTCTTT
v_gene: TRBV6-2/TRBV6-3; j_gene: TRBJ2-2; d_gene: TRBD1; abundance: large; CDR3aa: CASARTGFPGELFF; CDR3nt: TGTGCCAGCGCGCGGACAGGGTTTCCCGGGGAGCTGTTTTTT
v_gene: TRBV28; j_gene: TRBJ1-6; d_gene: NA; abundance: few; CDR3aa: CASSLSSPLHF; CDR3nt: TGTGCCAGCAGTTTAAGTTCACCCCTCCACTTT
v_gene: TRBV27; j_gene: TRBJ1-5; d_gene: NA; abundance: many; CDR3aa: CASSLLGDQPQHF; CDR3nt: TGTGCCAGCAGCCTATTGGGGGATCAGCCCCAGCATTTT
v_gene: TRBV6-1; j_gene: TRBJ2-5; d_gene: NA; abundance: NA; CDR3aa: CASMGAGATQYF; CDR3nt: TGTGCCAGCATGGGGGCAGGGGCCACCCAGTACTTC
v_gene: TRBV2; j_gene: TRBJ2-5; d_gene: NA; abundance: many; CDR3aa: CASSAQGGQETQYF; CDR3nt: TGTGCCAGCAGTGCTCAGGGGGGGCAAGAGACCCAGTACTTC
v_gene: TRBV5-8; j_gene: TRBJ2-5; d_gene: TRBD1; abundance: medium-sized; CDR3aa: CASRMPGQKYQETQYF; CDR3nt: TGTGCCAGCAGAATGCCGGGACAGAAGTACCAAGAGACCCAGTACTTC
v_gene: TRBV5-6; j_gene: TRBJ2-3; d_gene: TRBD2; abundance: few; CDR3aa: CASSLGVPSGGLSTDTQYF; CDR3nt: TGTGCCAGCAGCTTGGGGGTCCCTAGCGGGGGCCTTAGCACAGATACGCAGTATTTT
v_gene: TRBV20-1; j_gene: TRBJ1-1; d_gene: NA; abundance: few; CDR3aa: CSAVGQRNTEAFF; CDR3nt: TGCAGTGCTGTAGGACAGAGGAACACTGAAGCTTTCTTT
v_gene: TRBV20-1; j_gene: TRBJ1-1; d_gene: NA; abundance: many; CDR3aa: CSARADSMNTEAFF; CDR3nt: TGCAGTGCTAGAGCCGACAGCATGAACACTGAAGCTTTCTTT
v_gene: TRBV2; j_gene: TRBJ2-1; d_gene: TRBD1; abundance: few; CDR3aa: CASRGQGWRNEQFF; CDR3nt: TGTGCCAGCAGAGGACAGGGGTGGAGGAATGAGCAGTTCTTC
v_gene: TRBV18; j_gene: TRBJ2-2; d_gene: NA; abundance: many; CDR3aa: CASSPLGRRELFF; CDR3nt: TGTGCCAGCTCACCACTCGGACGAAGGGAGCTGTTTTTT
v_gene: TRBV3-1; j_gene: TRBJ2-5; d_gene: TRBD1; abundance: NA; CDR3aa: CASSQGWTGGGQETQYF; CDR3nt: TGTGCCAGCAGCCAAGGATGGACAGGGGGAGGCCAAGAGACCCAGTACTTC
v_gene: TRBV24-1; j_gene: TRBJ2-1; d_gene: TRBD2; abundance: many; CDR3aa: CATSDWAGGRNEQFF; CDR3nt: TGTGCCACCAGTGATTGGGCGGGGGGCAGAAATGAGCAGTTCTTC
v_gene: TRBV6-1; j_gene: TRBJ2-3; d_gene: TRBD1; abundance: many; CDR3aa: CASSFRTGDVAQYF; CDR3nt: TGTGCCAGCAGCTTTAGGACAGGGGACGTAGCGCAGTATTTT
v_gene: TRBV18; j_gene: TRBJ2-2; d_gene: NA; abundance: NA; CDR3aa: CASSPWRDSNTGELFF; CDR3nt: TGTGCCAGCTCACCATGGAGGGACAGCAACACCGGGGAGCTGTTTTTT
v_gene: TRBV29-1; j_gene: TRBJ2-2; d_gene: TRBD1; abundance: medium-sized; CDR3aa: CSIIKGALNTGELFF; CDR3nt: TGCAGCATAATAAAGGGGGCGTTGAACACCGGGGAGCTGTTTTTT
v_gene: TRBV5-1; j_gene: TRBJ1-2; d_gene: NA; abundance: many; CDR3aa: CASSRTLTNYGYTF; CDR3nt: TGCGCCAGCAGCCGAACCCTAACTAACTATGGCTACACCTTC
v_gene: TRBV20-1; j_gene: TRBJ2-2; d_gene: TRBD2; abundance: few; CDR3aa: CSASEGLARELFF; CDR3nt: TGCAGTGCTAGCGAGGGACTAGCACGGGAGCTGTTTTTT
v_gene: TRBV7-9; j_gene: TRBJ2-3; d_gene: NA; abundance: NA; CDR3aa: CASSPIRDSTRDTQYF; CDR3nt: TGTGCCAGCAGCCCGATCCGGGACTCCACGCGTGATACGCAGTATTTT
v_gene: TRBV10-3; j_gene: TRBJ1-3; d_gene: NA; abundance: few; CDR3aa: CAISGGGTIYF; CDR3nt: TGTGCCATCAGTGGGGGCGGCACCATATATTTT
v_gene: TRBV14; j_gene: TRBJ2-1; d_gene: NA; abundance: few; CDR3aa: CASSRIMAQRHYNEQFF; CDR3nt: TGTGCCAGCAGCCGTATCATGGCCCAGCGGCACTACAATGAGCAGTTCTTC
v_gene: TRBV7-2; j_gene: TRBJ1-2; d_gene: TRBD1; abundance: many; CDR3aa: CASSAGQGYGYTF; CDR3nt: TGTGCCAGCAGCGCTGGACAGGGCTATGGCTACACCTTC